The 16 T cell receptor beta chains given below trace back to one sample, sequenced in a study of T cells after yellow fever vaccination. Via MiXCR, TCRdb re-called the 5' RACE reads, giving one row per CDR3 protein. The data contain approximately 90,000 distinct CDR3 sequences, approximately 12% of them singletons. This material consisted of CD8+ T cells not binding an NS4B(214-222) dextramer, sorted from PBMCs, taken about 21 days after the first yellow fever vaccination. The receptors shown here come from a young man who received the YFV17D yellow fever vaccine.

This clonotype was picked up one time. V is TRBV6-5 and J is TRBJ2-1, with 10 bases aligning to TRBD2. Looked up from germline, CDR1 is MNHEY and CDR2 is SVGAGI. The trim removed 2 bases at V and 1 base at J, leaving 8 bases unmatched. The CDR3 length is 18 residues. The CDR3 spells CASSYERGGLRSYNEQFF. CDR3 sequence (DNA): TGTGCCAGCAGTTACGAGCGGGGGGGCCTAAGGTCCTACAATGAGCAGTTCTTC.

J is TRBJ2-5 and V is TRBV6-2 or TRBV6-3, with D perhaps TRBD1 (6 bases). Trimming took 6 bases from V and 5 from J, leaving 19 bases between them. CDR1 MNHEY and CDR2 SVGEGT come from the germline V gene. The CDR3 runs to 15 residues. In nucleotides, the CDR3 is TGTGCCAGCAGAACCGGGACAAGGGTACTGGAGACCCAGTACTTC. It codes for CASRTGTRVLETQYF.

This clonotype was found a few times. The V call is TRBV11-1, the J call TRBJ2-2, with D perhaps TRBD1 or TRBD2 (7 bases each). The germline V and J ends were trimmed by 1 base and 6 bases, with 21 bases remaining between them. The CDR3 is 18 residues long. Per germline, CDR1 SGHAT and CDR2 FQDESV (reference sequence). This CDR3 is CASSLEGASGAPAGELFF. In nucleotides, the CDR3 is TGTGCCAGCAGCTTAGAGGGGGCTAGCGGAGCGCCCGCCGGGGAGCTGTTTTTT.

This sequence joins TRBV12-3 or TRBV12-4 and TRBJ1-1; no definite D call. This CDR3 is 12 amino acids long. V shed 7 bases and J shed 6 bases, with 12 bases lying between them. The CDR3 loop reads CASKLGSPEAFF. In nucleotides, the CDR3 is TGTGCCAGCAAGTTAGGCAGTCCTGAAGCTTTCTTT.

This sequence joins TRBV9 and TRBJ2-3, with D unclear. Trimming shortened V by 4 bases and J by 5 bases, and 11 bases separated the two germline ends. Germline V CDR1 and CDR2: SGDLS, YYNGEE. The CDR3 extends over 13 amino acids. The DNA for the CDR3 is TGTGCCAGCAGCCCCGGTGGAAGAGATACGCAGTATTTT. This encodes CASSPGGRDTQYF.

This chain joins TRBV5-1 and TRBJ1-2; TRBD1 agrees at 8 bases. J lost 0 bases, V lost 0 bases, and 1 base had no gene match. Per the germline V gene, CDR1 is SGHRS and CDR2 is YFSETQ. The length of the CDR3 is 15 residues. This CDR3 reads CASSLDRGTNYGYTF. The DNA of the CDR3 is TGCGCCAGCAGCTTGGACAGGGGGACTAACTATGGCTACACCTTC.

The J gene is TRBJ1-5, the V gene TRBV10-3, with 8 bases that match TRBD1. Germline V CDR1 and CDR2: ENHRY, SYGVKD. The CDR3 is 15 residues long. With V trimmed by 6 bases and J by 6 bases, 10 bases remained unmatched. This CDR3 is CAIRATGERGQPQHF. The CDR3, as DNA: TGTGCCATCAGGGCGACAGGGGAAAGGGGTCAGCCCCAGCATTTT.

This clonotype has only a few counts. The chain couples TRBV29-1 to TRBJ2-5; D unresolved. V dropped 0 bases and J dropped 2 bases, with 10 bases sitting between them. The CDR3 is 14 residues long. The germline CDR1 and CDR2 sequences are SQVTM and ANQGSEA. CDR3 DNA sequence: TGCAGCGTTGAAGATCTCTACATTCAAGAGACCCAGTACTTC. It is translated as CSVEDLYIQETQYF.

V is TRBV12-3 or TRBV12-4 and J is TRBJ2-6; TRBD1 agrees at 9 bases. CDR3 length: 17 amino acids. V was pared by 4 bases and J by 0 bases, with 4 bases of the junction left unmatched. The chain's CDR3 is CASSYRGPLSGANVLTF. The CDR3 coding sequence is TGTGCCAGCAGTTACAGGGGGCCTCTCTCTGGGGCCAACGTCCTGACTTTC.

This clonotype was counted only a few times. The V gene is TRBV7-8, the J gene TRBJ2-1; TRBD2 matches 9 bases. The V gene's germline CDR1 is SGHVS and CDR2 FQNEAQ. This CDR3 comprises 14 residues. The J segment lost 4 bases and the V segment lost 5 bases, leaving 3 bases of the junction unmatched. The CDR3 is CASSQSGGYNEQFF. The CDR3 DNA reads TGTGCCAGCAGCCAGAGCGGGGGGTACAATGAGCAGTTCTTC.

The rearrangement uses TRBV2 and TRBJ2-1; unclear D gene. Deletions cut 6 bases from V and 5 bases from J, with 20 bases between. The CDR3 has 16 amino acids. Germline V gene sequence: CDR1 SNHLY, CDR2 FYNNEI. CDR3: CASSASGRAYDNEQFF. In DNA form, the CDR3 reads TGTGCCAGCAGCGCTAGTGGTAGGGCATACGACAATGAGCAGTTCTTC.

This clonotype was counted between two and nine times. The chain links TRBV4-3 to TRBJ1-1; D uncertain. The germline V gene has CDR1 LGHNA and CDR2 YSLEER. The V gene lost 1 base and the J gene lost 1 base, with 16 bases spanning the gap. The CDR3 loop spans 17 amino acids. The DNA for the CDR3 is TGCGCCAGCAGCCAAGTATTCGGGGTTGATCGGAACACTGAAGCTTTCTTT. This sequence encodes CASSQVFGVDRNTEAFF.

On this clonotype itself: The junction shows a germline mismatch at one end, possibly a read error. This sequence joins TRBV9 and TRBJ1-1; 7 bases map to TRBD1. Germline-derived CDR1 and CDR2 are SGDLS and YYNGEE. This CDR3 has 12 amino acids. CDR3 protein: CASSVEGAESFF. The CDR3 nucleotides read TGTGCCAGCAGCGTAGAGGGGGCTGAATCTTTCTTT.

J is TRBJ1-5 and V is TRBV27; TRBD1 might be the D (5 bases). CDR1 is MNHEY, CDR2 SMNVEV, per germline (reference sequence). V lost 6 bases to trimming and J lost 0 bases, with 12 bases between them. The CDR3 loop spans 15 amino acids. This chain's CDR3 is CASSPTGNSNQPQHF. In nucleotides, the CDR3 is TGTGCCAGCAGCCCTACAGGTAATAGCAATCAGCCCCAGCATTTT.

The chain links TRBV12-3 or TRBV12-4 to TRBJ1-1; D ambiguous. With 3 bases removed from V and 3 bases from J, the gap between germline ends came to 8 bases. CDR3 length: 13 amino acids. The CDR3, as DNA: TGTGCCAGCAGTTTTAGAGAGGACACTGAAGCTTTCTTT. Amino acids: CASSFREDTEAFF.

This clonotype was counted many times. The chain couples TRBV6-6 to TRBJ1-1, with D tentatively TRBD1 (5 bases). The length of the CDR3 is 13 residues. V was cut by 4 bases and J by 3 bases, with 9 bases left in between. Per germline, CDR1 MNHNY and CDR2 SVGAGI (reference sequence). CDR3 region: CASSSRGDTEAFF. CDR3 coding DNA: TGTGCCAGCAGTTCTAGGGGTGACACTGAAGCTTTCTTT.